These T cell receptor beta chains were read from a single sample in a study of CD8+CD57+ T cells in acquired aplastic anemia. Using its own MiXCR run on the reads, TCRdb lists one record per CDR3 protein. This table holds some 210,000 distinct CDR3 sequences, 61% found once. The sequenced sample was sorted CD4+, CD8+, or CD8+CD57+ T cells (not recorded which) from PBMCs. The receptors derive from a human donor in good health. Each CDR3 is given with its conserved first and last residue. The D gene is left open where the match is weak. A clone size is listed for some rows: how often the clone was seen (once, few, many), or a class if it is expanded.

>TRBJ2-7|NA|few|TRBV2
CASSGRDEGAHEQYF
TGTGCCAGCAGTGGCCGGGACGAAGGTGCCCACGAGCAGTACTTC
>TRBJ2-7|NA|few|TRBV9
CASAEGGDGYEQYF
TGTGCCAGCGCCGAGGGGGGTGATGGCTACGAGCAGTACTTC
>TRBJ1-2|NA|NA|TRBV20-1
CSARRDKGYTF
TGCAGTGCTAGACGAGATAAAGGCTACACCTTC
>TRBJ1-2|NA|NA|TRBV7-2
CASSAHTGRAGYTF
TGTGCCAGCAGCGCTCATACAGGGCGCGCTGGCTACACCTTC
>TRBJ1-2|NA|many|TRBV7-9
CASSLGWPGQPGGGYTF
TGTGCCAGCAGCTTAGGATGGCCAGGGCAGCCGGGGGGTGGCTACACCTTC
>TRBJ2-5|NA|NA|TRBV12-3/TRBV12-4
CASSLLVGSGISF
NA
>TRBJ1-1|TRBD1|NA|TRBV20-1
CSARVVRTGIWTEAFF
TGCAGTGCTAGGGTCGTCCGGACAGGGATATGGACTGAAGCTTTCTTT
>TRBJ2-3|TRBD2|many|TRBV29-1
CSVVGGGAGDTQYF
TGCAGCGTTGTAGGCGGGGGGGCCGGAGATACGCAGTATTTT
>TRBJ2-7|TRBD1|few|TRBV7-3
CASTRSSGTGIYEQYF
TGTGCCAGCACCCGCAGTTCCGGGACAGGGATATACGAGCAGTACTTC
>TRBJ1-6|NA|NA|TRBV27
CASRSLAGDSPLHF
TGTGCCAGCAGATCGCTAGCGGGGGACTCACCCCTCCACTTT
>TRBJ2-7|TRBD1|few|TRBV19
CASSYSGQGAYEQYF
TGTGCCAGTAGTTATTCTGGGCAGGGGGCCTACGAGCAGTACTTC
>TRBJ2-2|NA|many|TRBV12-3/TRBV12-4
CASRWGSTGELFF
TGTGCCAGCAGGTGGGGTTCGACCGGGGAGCTGTTTTTT
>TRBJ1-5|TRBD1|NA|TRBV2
CASSGGTGTGNQPQHF
TGTGCCAGCAGTGGAGGGACAGGGACGGGCAATCAGCCCCAGCATTTT
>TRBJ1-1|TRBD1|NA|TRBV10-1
CASSRQGAEAFF
TGCGCCAGCAGTAGACAGGGGGCTGAAGCTTTCTTT
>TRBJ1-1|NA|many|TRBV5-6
CASSLEVAEAFF
TGTGCCAGCAGCCTGGAGGTGGCTGAAGCTTTCTTT
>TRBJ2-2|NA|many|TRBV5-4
CASSLDRVSTGELFF
TGTGCCAGCAGCTTGGACAGGGTCAGCACCGGGGAGCTGTTTTTT
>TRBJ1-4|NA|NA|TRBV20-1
CSALDGINEKLFF
TGCAGTGCTCTAGACGGTATTAATGAAAAACTGTTTTTT
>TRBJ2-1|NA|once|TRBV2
CASSERIEQFF
TGTGCCAGCAGTGAACGAATCGAGCAGTTCTTC
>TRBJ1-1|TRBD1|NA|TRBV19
CASRGVTGGAETEAFF
TGTGCCAGCCGGGGGGTAACAGGGGGCGCCGAAACTGAAGCTTTCTTT
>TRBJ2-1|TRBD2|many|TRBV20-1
CSARMTSGSLSSYNEQFF
TGCAGTGCTAGAATGACTAGCGGGAGTTTGAGCTCCTACAATGAGCAGTTCTTC
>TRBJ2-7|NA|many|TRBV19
CASISPPGEQYF
TGTGCCAGTATCTCGCCCCCCGGGGAGCAGTACTTC
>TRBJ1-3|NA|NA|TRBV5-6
CASGGQGLISGNTIYF
TGTGCCAGCGGGGGCCAGGGGCTCATCTCTGGAAACACCATATATTTT
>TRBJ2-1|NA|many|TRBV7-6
CASSLAAGKVNEQFF
TGTGCCAGCAGCTTAGCGGCAGGGAAGGTCAATGAGCAGTTCTTC
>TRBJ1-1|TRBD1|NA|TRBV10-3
CATGKTGGVGTEAFF
TGTGCCACCGGGAAGACAGGGGGGGTAGGGACTGAAGCTTTCTTT
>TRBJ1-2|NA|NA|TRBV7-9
CASSLALSGSWYGYTF
TGTGCCAGCAGCTTAGCGTTGTCAGGGAGCTGGTATGGCTACACCTTC
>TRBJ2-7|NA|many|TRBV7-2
CASTLARGLHEQYF
TGTGCCAGCACCCTGGCCAGGGGCTTGCACGAGCAGTACTTC
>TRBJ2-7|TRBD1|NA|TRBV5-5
CASSRQGSHEQYF
TGTGCCAGCAGCCGACAGGGGAGCCACGAGCAGTACTTC
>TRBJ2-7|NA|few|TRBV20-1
CSARDWTGGRYEQYF
TGCAGTGCTAGAGATTGGACTGGCGGCCGGTACGAGCAGTACTTC
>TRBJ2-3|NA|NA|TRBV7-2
CASSWDFQRTDTQYF
TGTGCCAGCAGCTGGGACTTCCAACGGACAGATACGCAGTATTTT
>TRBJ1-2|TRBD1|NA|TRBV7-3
CASSLRTGAAGGYGYTF
TGTGCCAGCAGCTTAAGGACAGGGGCGGCGGGTGGCTATGGCTACACCTTC
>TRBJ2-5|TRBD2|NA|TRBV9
CASSARGLAGDETQYF
TGTGCCAGCAGCGCCCGGGGACTAGCGGGCGACGAGACCCAGTACTTC
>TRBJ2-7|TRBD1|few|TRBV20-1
CSASRTGGRNEQYF
TGCAGTGCTAGTAGAACAGGGGGCAGGAACGAGCAGTACTTC
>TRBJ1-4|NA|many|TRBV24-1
CATSTRDINEKLFF
TGTGCCACCTCAACTCGGGACATTAATGAAAAACTGTTTTTT
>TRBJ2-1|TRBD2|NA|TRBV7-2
CASSLGASGRNRNEQFF
TGCGCCAGCAGCTTGGGGGCTAGCGGGAGAAATCGCAATGAGCAGTTCTTC
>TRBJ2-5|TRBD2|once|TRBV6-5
CAGRNSGRTETQCF
TGTGCCGGCCGAAATAGCGGGAGGACGGAGACCCAGTGCTTC
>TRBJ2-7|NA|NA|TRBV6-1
CASREGHRYEQYF
TGTGCCAGCAGGGAGGGACATCGCTACGAGCAGTACTTC
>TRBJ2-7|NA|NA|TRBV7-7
CASSLEQSYEQYF
TGTGCTAGCAGCTTAGAACAGTCCTACGAGCAGTACTTC
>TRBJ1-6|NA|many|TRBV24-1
CATQGVGNSPLHF
TGTGCCACCCAGGGCGTTGGGAATTCACCCCTCCACTTT
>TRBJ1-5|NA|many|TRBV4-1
CASSQFPPNQPQHF
TGCGCCAGCAGCCAATTCCCTCCCAATCAGCCCCAGCATTTT
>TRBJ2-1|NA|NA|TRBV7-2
CASSLGGKYNEQFF
TGTGCCAGCAGCTTAGGCGGGAAATACAATGAGCAGTTCTTC
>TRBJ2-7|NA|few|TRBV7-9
CASRGDGAYEQYF
TGTGCCAGCAGAGGGGACGGAGCCTACGAGCAGTACTTC
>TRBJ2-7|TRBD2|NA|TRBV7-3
CASSLTGGSSYEQYF
TGTGCCAGCAGCCTAACGGGCGGGAGCTCCTACGAGCAGTACTTC
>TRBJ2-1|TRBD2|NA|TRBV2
CASTGTSGDVEQFF
TGTGCCAGCACCGGGACTAGCGGGGACGTTGAGCAGTTCTTC
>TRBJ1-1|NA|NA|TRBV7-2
CASSEDSEAFF
TGTGCCAGCAGCGAGGACAGTGAAGCTTTCTTT
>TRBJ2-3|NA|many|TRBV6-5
CASSYSGTDTQYF
TGTGCCAGCAGTTACTCCGGCACAGATACGCAGTATTTT
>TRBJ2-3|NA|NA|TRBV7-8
CASSSVTDTQYF
TGTGCCAGCAGCTCCGTCACAGATACGCAGTATTTT
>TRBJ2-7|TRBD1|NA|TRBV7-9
CASSSVPGQAEQYF
TGTGCCAGCAGCTCCGTCCCGGGACAGGCTGAGCAGTACTTC
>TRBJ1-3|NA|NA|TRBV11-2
CASSFGPGESNTIYF
TGTGCCAGCAGCTTCGGTCCAGGGGAGTCGAACACCATATATTTT
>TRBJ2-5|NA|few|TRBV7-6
CASNYGGETQYF
TGTGCCAGCAATTATGGGGGAGAGACCCAGTACTTC
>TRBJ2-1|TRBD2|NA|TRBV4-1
CASSYGTSGSYEQFF
TGCGCCAGCAGCTATGGGACTAGCGGGTCTTATGAGCAGTTCTTC
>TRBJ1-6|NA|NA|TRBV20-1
CSARVDINSPLHF
TGCAGTGCTAGAGTAGATATAAATTCACCCCTCCACTTT
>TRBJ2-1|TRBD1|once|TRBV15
CATSGDSGGFYNEQFF
TGTGCCACCAGCGGGGATTCAGGGGGCTTCTACAATGAGCAGTTCTTC
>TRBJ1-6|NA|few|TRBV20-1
CSARGVATLYNSPLHF
TGCAGTGCTAGGGGGGTGGCGACCCTGTATAATTCACCCCTCCACTTT
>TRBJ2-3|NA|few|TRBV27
CASSAPGTTTDTQYF
TGTGCCAGCAGTGCTCCGGGAACCACCACAGATACGCAGTATTTT
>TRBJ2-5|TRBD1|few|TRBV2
CASSPRGLETQYF
TGTGCCAGCAGCCCCAGGGGGTTAGAGACCCAGTACTTC
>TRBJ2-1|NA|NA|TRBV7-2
CASSGRSAYNEQFF
TGTGCCAGCAGCGGCAGATCTGCCTACAATGAGCAGTTCTTC
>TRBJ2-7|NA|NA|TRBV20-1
CSALHRDYEQYF
TGCAGTGCACTTCACAGGGACTACGAGCAGTACTTC
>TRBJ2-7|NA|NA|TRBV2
CASSDGSGGTYEQYF
TGTGCCAGCAGTGACGGTTCGGGGGGCACCTACGAGCAGTACTTC
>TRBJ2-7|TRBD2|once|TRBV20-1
CSARDFEGGPAYEQYF
TGCAGTGCTAGGGACTTCGAGGGAGGGCCGGCATACGAGCAGTACTTC
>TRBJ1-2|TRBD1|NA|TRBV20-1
CSAQRTGGNYGYTF
TGCAGTGCACAAAGGACAGGGGGGAACTATGGCTACACCTTC